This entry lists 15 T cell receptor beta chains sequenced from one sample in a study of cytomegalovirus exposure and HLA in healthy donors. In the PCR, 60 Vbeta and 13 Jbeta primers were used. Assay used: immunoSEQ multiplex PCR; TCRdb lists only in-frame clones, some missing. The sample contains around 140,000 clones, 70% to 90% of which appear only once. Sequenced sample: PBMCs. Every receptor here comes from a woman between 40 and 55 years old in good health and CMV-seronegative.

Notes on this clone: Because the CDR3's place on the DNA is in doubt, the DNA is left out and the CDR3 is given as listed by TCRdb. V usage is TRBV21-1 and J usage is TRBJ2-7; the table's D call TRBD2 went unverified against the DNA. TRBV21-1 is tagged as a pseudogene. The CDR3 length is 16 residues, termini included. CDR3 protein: CASSKVAEGSRAEQYF.

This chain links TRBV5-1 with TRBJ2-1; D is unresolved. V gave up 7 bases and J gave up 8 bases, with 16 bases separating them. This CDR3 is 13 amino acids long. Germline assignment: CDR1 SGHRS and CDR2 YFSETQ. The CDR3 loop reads CASLVSPGYEQFF. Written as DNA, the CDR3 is TGCGCCAGCCTGGTTTCACCTGGCTATGAGCAGTTCTTC.

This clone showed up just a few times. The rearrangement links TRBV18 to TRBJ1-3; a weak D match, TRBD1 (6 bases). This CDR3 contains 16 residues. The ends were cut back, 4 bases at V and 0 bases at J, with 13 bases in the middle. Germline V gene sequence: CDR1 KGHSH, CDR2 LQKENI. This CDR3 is CASSQSDSASGNTIYF. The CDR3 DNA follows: TGTGCCAGCTCACAGTCGGACAGCGCCTCTGGAAACACCATATATTTT.

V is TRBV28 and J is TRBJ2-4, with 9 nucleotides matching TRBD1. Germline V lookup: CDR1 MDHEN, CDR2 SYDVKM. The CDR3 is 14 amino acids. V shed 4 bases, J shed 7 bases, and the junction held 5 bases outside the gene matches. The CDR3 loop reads CASSSVGTGNIQYF. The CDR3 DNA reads TGTGCCAGCAGTTCAGTCGGGACAGGGAACATTCAGTACTTC.

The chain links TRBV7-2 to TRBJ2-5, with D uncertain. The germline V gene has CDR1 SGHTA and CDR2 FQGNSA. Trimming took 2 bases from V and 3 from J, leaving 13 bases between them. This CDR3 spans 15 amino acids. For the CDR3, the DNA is TGTGCCAGCAGCTTACAACTTTCCGGAGAAGAGACCCAGTACTTC. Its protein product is CASSLQLSGEETQYF. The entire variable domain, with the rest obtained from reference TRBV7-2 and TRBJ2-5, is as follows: GAGVSQSPSNKVTEKGKDVELRCDPISGHTALYWYRQSLGQGLEFLIYFQGNSAPDKSGLPSDRFSAERTGGSVSTLTIQRTQQEDSAVYLCASSLQLSGEETQYFGPGTRLLVL.

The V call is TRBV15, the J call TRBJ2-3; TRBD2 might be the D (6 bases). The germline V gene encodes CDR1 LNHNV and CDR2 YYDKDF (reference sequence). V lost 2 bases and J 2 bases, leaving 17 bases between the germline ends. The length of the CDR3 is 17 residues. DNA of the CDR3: TGTGCCACCAGCAGAAACCTTATGGGGGGAGACACAGATACGCAGTATTTT. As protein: CATSRNLMGGDTDTQYF.

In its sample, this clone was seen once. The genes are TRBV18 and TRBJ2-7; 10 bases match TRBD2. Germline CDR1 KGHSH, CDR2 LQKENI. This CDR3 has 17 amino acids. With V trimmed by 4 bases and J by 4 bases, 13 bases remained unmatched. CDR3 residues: CASSRLGPGTSVYEQYF. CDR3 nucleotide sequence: TGTGCCAGCTCACGCTTGGGGCCCGGGACTAGCGTTTACGAGCAGTACTTC.

Written as DNA, the CDR3 is TGTGCCAGCTCACCACCTGGGGCTACTACGCGCAATCAGCCCCAGCATTTT. It specifies CASSPPGATTRNQPQHF. The chain uses TRBV18 and TRBJ1-5, with D possibly matching TRBD1 (5 bases). The CDR3 extends over 17 amino acids. Germline CDR1 is KGHSH and CDR2 is LQKENI. Trimming took 0 bases from V and 2 from J, leaving 14 bases between them.

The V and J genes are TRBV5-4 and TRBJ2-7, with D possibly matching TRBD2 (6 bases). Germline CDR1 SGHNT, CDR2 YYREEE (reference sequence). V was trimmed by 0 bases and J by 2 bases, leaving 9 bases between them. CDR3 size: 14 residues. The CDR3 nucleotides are TGTGCCAGCAGCTTGGGCGGGGTACCCTACGAGCAGTACTTC. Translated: CASSLGGVPYEQYF.

CDR3 nucleotide sequence: TGTGCCAGCAGTCAGAGGGCCAACTATGGCTACACCTTC. It codes for CASSQRANYGYTF. This chain links TRBV6-4 with TRBJ1-2; D is ambiguous. The CDR3 is made up of 13 amino acids. V dropped 5 bases and J dropped 2 bases, with 9 bases sitting between them. Germline loops: CDR1 MRHNA, CDR2 SNTAGT.

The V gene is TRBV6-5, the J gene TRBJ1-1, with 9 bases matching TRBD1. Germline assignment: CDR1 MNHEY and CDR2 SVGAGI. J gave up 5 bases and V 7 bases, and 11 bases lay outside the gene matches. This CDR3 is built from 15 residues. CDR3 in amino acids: CASTKRGQGGTEAFF. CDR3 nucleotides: TGTGCCAGCACCAAGAGGGGACAGGGAGGAACTGAAGCTTTCTTT.

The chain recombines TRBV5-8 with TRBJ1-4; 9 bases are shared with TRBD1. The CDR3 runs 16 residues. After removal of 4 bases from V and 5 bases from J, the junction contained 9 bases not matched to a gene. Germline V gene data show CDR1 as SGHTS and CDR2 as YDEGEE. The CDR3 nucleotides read TGTGCCAGCAGCATAGGGACAGGGTTCCGGAATGAAAAACTGTTTTTT. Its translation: CASSIGTGFRNEKLFF.

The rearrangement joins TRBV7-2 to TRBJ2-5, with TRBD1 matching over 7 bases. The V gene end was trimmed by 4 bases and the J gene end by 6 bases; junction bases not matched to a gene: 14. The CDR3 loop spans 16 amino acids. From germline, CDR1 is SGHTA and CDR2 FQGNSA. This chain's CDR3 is CASSSQTGWMEKTQYF. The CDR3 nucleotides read TGTGCCAGCAGCTCCCAGACAGGGTGGATGGAAAAGACCCAGTACTTC.

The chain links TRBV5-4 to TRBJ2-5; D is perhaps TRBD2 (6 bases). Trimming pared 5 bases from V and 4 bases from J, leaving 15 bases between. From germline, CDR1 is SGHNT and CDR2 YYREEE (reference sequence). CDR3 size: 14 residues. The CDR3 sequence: CASSRDWNGETQYF. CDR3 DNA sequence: TGTGCCAGCAGTCGGGACTGGAACGGAGAGACCCAGTACTTC.

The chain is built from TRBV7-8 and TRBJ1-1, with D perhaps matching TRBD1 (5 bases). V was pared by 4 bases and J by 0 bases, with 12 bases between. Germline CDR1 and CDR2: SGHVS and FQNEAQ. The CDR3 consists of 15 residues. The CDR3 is CASSSQGQVNTEAFF. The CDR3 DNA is TGTGCCAGCAGCTCGCAGGGTCAGGTGAACACTGAAGCTTTCTTT.